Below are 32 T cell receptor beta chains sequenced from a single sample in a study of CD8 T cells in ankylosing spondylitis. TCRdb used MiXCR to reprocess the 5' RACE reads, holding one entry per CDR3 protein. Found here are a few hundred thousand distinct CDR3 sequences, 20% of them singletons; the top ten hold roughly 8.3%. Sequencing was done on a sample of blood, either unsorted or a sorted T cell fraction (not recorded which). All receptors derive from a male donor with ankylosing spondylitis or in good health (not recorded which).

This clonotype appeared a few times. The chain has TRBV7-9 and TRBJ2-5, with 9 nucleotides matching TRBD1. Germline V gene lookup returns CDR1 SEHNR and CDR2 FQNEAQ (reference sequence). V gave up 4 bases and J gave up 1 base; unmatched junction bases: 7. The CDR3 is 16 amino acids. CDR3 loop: CASSSHRDRAQETQYF. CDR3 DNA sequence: TGTGCCAGCAGCTCCCACCGGGACAGGGCCCAAGAGACCCAGTACTTC.

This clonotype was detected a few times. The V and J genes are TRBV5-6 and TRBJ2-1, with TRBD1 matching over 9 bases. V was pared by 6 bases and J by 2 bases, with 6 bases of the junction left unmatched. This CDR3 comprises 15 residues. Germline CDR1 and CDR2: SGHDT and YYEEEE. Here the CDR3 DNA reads TGTGCCAGCACCCCCACAGGGGGCGCCTACAATGAGCAGTTCTTC. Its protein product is CASTPTGGAYNEQFF.

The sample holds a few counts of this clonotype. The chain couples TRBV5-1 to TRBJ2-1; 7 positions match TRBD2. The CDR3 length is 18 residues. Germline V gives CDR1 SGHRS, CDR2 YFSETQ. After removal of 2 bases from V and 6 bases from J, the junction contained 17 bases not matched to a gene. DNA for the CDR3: TGCGCCAGCAGCTTCTCCTGGCGGGAGTCAGGAAAATTCAATGAGCAGTTCTTC. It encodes CASSFSWRESGKFNEQFF.

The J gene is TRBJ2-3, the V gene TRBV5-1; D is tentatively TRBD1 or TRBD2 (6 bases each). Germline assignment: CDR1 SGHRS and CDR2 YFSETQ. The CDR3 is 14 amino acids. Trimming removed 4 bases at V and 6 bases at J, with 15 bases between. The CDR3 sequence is CASSPGASGDTQYF. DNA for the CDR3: TGCGCCAGCAGCCCGGGGGCTTCAGGGGATACGCAGTATTTT.

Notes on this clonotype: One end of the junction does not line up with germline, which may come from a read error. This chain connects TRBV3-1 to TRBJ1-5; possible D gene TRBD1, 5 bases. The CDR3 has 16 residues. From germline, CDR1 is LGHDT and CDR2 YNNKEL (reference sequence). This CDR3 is CTSSQEGPLGVQPQHF. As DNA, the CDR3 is TGTACCAGCAGCCAAGAAGGCCCCTTGGGGGTCCAGCCCCAGCATTTT.

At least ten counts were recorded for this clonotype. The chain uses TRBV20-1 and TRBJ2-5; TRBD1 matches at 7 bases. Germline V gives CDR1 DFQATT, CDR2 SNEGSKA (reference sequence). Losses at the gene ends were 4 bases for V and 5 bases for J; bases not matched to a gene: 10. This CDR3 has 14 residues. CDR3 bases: TGCAGTGCTACTAGAAGAGGGGGCTTGGAGACCCAGTACTTC. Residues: CSATRRGGLETQYF.

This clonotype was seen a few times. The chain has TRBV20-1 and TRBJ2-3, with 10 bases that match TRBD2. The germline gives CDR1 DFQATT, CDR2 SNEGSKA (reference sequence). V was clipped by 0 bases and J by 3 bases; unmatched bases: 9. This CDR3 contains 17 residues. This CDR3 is CSARDPLNSGGTDTQYF. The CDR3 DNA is TGCAGTGCTAGAGATCCACTGAATAGCGGGGGGACAGATACGCAGTATTTT.

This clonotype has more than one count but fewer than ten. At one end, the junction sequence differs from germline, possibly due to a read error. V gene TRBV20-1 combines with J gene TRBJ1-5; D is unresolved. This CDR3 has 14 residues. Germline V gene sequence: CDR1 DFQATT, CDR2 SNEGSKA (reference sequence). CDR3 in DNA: TGCAGTGCTAGAGATGCAGGCCTCAATCGGCCCCAGCATTTT. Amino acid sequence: CSARDAGLNRPQHF.

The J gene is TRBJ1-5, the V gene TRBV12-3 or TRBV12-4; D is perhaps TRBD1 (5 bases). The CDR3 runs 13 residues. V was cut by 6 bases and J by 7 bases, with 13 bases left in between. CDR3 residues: CASSLRGGQPQHF. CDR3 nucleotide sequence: TGTGCCAGCAGCCTCCGGGGGGGGCAGCCCCAGCATTTT.

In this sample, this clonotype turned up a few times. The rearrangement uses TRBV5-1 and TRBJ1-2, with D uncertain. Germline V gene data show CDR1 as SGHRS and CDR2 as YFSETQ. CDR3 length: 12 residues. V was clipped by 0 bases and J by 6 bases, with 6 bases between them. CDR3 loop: CASSLEQHGYTF. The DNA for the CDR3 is TGCGCCAGCAGCTTGGAGCAGCATGGCTACACCTTC.

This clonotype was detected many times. CDR3 DNA sequence: TGTGCCAGCAGCCCGGACAGGGTCCGGGAGCTGTTTTTT. Its protein is CASSPDRVRELFF. J is TRBJ2-2 and V is TRBV7-9, with 8 bases aligning to TRBD1. The CDR3 spans 13 residues. V gave up 5 bases and J gave up 9 bases; unmatched junction bases: 5. The germline V gene has CDR1 SEHNR and CDR2 FQNEAQ (reference sequence).

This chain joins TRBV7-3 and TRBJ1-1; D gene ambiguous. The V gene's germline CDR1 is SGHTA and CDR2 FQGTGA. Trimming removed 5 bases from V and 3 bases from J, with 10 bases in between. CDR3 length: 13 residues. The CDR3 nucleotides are TGTGCCAGCAGCCCCGGGGTCGACACTGAAGCTTTCTTT. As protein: CASSPGVDTEAFF.

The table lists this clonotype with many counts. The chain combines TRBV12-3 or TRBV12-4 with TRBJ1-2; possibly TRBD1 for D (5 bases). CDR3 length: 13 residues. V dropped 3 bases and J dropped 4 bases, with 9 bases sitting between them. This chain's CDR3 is CASSFVTVYGYTF. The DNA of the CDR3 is TGTGCCAGCAGTTTTGTGACAGTCTATGGCTACACCTTC.

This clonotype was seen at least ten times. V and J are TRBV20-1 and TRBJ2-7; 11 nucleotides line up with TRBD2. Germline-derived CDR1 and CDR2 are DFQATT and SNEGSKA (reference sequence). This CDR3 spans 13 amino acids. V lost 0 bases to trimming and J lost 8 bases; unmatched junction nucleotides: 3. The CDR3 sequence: CSARETSGEKQYV. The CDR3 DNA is TGCAGTGCTAGAGAGACTAGCGGGGAAAAGCAGTACGTC.

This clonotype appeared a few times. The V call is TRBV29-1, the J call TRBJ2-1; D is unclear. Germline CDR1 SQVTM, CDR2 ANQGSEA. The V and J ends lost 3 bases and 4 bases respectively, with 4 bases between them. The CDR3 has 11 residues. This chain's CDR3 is CSVDRYNEQFF. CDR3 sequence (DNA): TGCAGCGTTGACAGGTACAATGAGCAGTTCTTC.

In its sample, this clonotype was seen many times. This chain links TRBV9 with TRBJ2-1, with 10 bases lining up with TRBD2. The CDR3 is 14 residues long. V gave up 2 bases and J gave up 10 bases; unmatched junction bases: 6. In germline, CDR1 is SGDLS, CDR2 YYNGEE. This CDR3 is CASSVTSGAREQFF. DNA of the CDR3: TGTGCCAGCAGCGTTACTAGCGGGGCCCGGGAGCAGTTCTTC.

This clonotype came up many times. The CDR3 DNA is TGCAGTGCAAACCGGGGGGCAAGCACAGATACGCAGTATTTT. Its translation: CSANRGASTDTQYF. This chain connects TRBV20-1 to TRBJ2-3; the D gene is possibly TRBD2 (7 bases). CDR1 is DFQATT and CDR2 is SNEGSKA in the germline V gene (reference sequence). CDR3 size: 14 residues. Trimming removed 6 bases at V and 0 bases at J, with 13 bases between.

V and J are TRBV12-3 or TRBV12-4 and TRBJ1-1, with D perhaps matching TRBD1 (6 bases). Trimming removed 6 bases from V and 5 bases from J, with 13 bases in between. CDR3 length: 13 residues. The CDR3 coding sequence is TGTGCCAGCAGACTACAGGGAGCAACTGAAGCTTTCTTT. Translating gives CASRLQGATEAFF.

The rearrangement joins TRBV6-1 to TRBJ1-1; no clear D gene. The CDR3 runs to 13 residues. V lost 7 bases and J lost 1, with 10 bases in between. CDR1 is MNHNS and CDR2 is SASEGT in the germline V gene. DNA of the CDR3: TGTGCCAGCACCGAACCCTGGAACACTGAAGCTTTCTTT. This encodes CASTEPWNTEAFF.

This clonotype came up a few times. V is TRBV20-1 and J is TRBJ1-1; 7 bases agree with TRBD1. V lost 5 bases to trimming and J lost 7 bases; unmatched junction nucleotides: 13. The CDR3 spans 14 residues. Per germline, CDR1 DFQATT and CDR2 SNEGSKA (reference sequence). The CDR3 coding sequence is TGCAGTGCTTACCCAGGGGGGATGAGGAGTGAAGCTTTCTTT. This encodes CSAYPGGMRSEAFF.

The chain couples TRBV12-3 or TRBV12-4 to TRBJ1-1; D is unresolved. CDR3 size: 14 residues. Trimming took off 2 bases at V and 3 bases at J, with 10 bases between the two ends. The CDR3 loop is CASSLKGGDTEAFF. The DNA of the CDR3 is TGTGCCAGCAGTTTAAAGGGTGGGGACACTGAAGCTTTCTTT.

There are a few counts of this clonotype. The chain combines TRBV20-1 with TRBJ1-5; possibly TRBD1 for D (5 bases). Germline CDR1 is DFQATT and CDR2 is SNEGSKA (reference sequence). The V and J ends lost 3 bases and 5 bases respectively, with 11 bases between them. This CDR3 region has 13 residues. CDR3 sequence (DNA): TGCAGTGCTAGTTGGGGGGGGGATCAGCCCCAGCATTTT. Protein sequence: CSASWGGDQPQHF.

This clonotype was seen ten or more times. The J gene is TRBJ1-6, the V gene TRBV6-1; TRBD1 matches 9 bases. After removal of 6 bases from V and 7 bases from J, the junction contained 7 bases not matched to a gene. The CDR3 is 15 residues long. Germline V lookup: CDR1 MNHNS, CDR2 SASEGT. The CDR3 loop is CASSSGTGRNSPLHF. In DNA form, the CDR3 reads TGTGCCAGCAGCTCCGGGACAGGGCGCAATTCACCCCTCCACTTT.

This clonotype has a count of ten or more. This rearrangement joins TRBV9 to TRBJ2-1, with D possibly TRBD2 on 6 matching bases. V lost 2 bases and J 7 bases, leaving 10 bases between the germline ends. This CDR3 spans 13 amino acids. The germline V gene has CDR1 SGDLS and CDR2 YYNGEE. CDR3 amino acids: CASSVSAGNEQFF. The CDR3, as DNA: TGTGCCAGCAGCGTTTCTGCGGGGAATGAGCAGTTCTTC. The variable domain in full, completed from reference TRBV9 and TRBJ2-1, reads DSGVTQTPKHLITATGQRVTLRCSPRSGDLSVYWYQQSLDQGLQFLIQYYNGEERAKGNILERFSAQQFPDLHSELNLSSLELGDSALYFCASSVSAGNEQFFGPGTRLTVL.

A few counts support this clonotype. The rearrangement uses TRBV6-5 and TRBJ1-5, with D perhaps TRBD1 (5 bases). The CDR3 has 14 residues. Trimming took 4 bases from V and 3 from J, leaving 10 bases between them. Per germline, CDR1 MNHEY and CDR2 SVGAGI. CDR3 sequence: CASSSGGNNQPQHF. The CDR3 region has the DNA TGTGCCAGCAGTTCCGGGGGAAACAATCAGCCCCAGCATTTT.

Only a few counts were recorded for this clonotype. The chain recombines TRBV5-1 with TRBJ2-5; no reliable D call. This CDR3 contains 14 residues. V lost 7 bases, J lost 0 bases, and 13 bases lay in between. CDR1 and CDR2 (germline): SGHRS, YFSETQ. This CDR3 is CASASGANQETQYF. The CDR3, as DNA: TGCGCCAGCGCTTCAGGCGCCAACCAAGAGACCCAGTACTTC.

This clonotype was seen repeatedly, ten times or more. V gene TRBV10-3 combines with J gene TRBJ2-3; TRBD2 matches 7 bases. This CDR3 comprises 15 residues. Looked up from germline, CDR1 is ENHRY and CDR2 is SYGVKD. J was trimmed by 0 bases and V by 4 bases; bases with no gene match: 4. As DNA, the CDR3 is TGTGCCATCAGTGGACTAGCTCCTAGCACAGATACGCAGTATTTT. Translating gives CAISGLAPSTDTQYF.

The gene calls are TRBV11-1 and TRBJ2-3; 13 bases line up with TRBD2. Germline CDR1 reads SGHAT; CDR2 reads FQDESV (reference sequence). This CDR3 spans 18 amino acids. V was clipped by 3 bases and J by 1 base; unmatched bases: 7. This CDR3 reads CASSFGSTSGGRTDTQYF. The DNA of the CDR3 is TGTGCCAGCAGCTTCGGTTCGACTAGCGGGGGGCGCACAGATACGCAGTATTTT. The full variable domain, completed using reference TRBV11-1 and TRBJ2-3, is EAEVAQSPRYKITEKSQAVAFWCDPISGHATLYWYRQILGQGPELLVQFQDESVVDDSQLPKDRFSAERLKGVDSTLKIQPAELGDSAMYLCASSFGSTSGGRTDTQYFGPGTRLTVL.

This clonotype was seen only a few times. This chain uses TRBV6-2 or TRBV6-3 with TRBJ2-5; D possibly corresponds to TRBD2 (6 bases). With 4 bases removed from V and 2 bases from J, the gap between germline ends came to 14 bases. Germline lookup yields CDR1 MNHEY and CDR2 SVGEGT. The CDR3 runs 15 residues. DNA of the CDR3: TGTGCCAGCAGTTCAATCTCGGCGGGACAAGAGACCCAGTACTTC. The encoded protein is CASSSISAGQETQYF.

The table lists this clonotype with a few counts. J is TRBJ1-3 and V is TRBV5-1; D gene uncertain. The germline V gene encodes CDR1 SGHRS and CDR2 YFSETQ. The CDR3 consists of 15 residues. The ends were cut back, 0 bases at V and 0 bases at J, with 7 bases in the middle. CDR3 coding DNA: TGCGCCAGCAGCTTGGTGGGGAACTCTGGAAACACCATATATTTT. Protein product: CASSLVGNSGNTIYF.

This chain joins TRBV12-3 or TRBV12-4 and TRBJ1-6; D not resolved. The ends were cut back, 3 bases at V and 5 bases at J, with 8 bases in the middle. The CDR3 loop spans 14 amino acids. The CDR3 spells CASSFQTNNSPLHF. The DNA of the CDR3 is TGTGCCAGCAGTTTTCAGACAAATAATTCACCCCTCCACTTT.

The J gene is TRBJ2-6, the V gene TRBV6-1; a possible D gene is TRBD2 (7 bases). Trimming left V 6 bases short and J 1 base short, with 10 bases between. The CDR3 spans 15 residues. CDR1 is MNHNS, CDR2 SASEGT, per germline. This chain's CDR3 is CASRGGESGANVLTF. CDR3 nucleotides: TGTGCCAGCAGAGGGGGGGAGTCTGGGGCCAACGTCCTGACTTTC.